This entry features one T cell receptor beta chain sequence. V lost 0 bases and J lost 4, with 19 bases in between. CDR3 length: 17 residues. Germline values: CDR1 SGHRS, CDR2 YFSETQ. The data belong to a study of T cell changes during pregnancy in multiple sclerosis. Some clones are missing from TCRdb's copy, which holds only in-frame ones; the method was immunoSEQ multiplex PCR. The repertoire has approximately 64,000 clones, around 92% of them found once; the top ten carry roughly 2.3%. This sequence was found in a female donor with multiple sclerosis, enrolled in a pregnancy study. The V gene is TRBV5-1, the J gene TRBJ1-1, with D tentatively TRBD1 (5 bases). Sequences were derived from peripheral blood, sampled in the first trimester of pregnancy. CDR3 in amino acids: CASSLGGMHGSGTEAFF. CDR3 DNA sequence: TGCGCCAGCAGCTTGGGGGGCATGCACGGGTCGGGCACTGAAGCTTTCTTT.